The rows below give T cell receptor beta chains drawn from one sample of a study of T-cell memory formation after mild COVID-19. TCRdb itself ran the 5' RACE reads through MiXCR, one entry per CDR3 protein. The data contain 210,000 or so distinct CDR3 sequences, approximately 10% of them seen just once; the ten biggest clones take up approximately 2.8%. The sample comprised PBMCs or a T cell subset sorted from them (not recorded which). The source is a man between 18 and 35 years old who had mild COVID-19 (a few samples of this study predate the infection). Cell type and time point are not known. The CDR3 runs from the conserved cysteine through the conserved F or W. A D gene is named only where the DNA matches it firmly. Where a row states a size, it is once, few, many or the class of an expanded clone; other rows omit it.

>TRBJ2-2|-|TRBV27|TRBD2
CASSRGLAGGGTGELFF
TGTGCCAGCAGTAGGGGACTAGCGGGGGGCGGCACCGGGGAGCTGTTTTTT
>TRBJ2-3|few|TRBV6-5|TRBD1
CASSYSDRADTQYF
TGTGCCAGCAGTTACTCCGACAGGGCAGATACGCAGTATTTT
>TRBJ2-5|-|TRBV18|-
CASSPPNGGSEGTQYF
TGTGCCAGCTCACCACCGAACGGGGGATCCGAGGGGACCCAGTACTTC
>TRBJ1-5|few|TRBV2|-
CASSESSGGSNQPQHF
TGTGCCAGCAGTGAATCCTCTGGCGGTAGCAATCAGCCCCAGCATTTT
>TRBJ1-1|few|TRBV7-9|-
CASSLGGRSGTEAFF
TGTGCCAGCAGCTTAGGAGGCAGGTCGGGCACTGAAGCTTTCTTT
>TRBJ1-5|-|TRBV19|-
CASSIPGHLNQPQHF
TGTGCCAGTAGTATCCCGGGACACCTTAATCAGCCCCAGCATTTT
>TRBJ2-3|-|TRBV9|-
CASSVMATGASTDTQYF
TGTGCCAGCAGCGTTATGGCCACAGGTGCTAGCACAGATACGCAGTATTTT
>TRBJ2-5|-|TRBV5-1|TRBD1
CASGSQGATWETQYF
TGCGCCAGCGGCTCCCAGGGGGCCACCTGGGAGACCCAGTACTTC
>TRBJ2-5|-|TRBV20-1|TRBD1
CSAITRGGWETQYF
TGCAGTGCTATTACGAGAGGGGGCTGGGAGACCCAGTACTTC
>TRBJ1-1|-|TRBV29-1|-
CSAEEDSYTEAFF
TGCAGCGCGGAGGAAGACAGTTACACTGAAGCTTTCTTT
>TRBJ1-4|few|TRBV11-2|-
CASSPSELRKLFF
TGTGCCAGCAGTCCTAGCGAGTTGCGCAAACTGTTTTTT
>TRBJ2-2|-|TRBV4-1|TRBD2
CASSPGTSGGGELFF
TGCGCCAGCAGCCCCGGGACTAGCGGGGGGGGGGAGCTGTTTTTT
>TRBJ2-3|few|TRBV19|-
CASRSGSTDTQYF
TGTGCCAGTAGGAGTGGCAGCACAGATACGCAGTATTTT
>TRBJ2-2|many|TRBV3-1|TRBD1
CASSPRDRYTGELFF
TGTGCCAGCAGTCCCCGGGACAGATACACCGGGGAGCTGTTTTTT
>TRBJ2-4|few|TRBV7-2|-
CASSLGAVAKNIQYF
TGTGCCAGCAGCTTAGGAGCCGTAGCCAAAAACATTCAGTACTTC
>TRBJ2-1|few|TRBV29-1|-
CSVEVTGPIGEQFF
TGCAGCGTTGAAGTCACGGGCCCCATAGGGGAGCAGTTCTTC
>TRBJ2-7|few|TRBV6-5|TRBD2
CASRYTRTSSYEQYF
TGTGCCAGCAGATACACCAGGACTAGCTCCTACGAGCAGTACTTC
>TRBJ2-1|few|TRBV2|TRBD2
CASRGLGRPKTRTADEQFF
TGTGCCAGCAGAGGACTAGGACGCCCTAAAACACGGACCGCTGATGAGCAGTTCTTC
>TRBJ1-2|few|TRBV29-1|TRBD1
CSVVLGDRGHYGYTF
TGCAGCGTTGTCCTCGGGGACAGGGGGCACTATGGCTACACCTTC
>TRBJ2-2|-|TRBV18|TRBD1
CASSPWTGEGELFF
TGTGCCAGCTCACCGTGGACAGGGGAAGGGGAGCTGTTTTTT
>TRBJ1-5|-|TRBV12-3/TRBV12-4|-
CASSLTDRHNQPQHF
TGTGCCAGCAGCCTCACTGACAGGCACAATCAGCCCCAGCATTTT
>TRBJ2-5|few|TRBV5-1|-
CASSSLLQETQYF
TGCGCCAGCAGCTCCCTTTTACAAGAGACCCAGTACTTC
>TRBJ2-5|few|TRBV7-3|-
CASSPSGGTERQETQYF
TGTGCCAGCAGCCCCTCCGGGGGGACAGAGCGCCAAGAGACCCAGTACTTC
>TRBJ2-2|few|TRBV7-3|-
CASSLTAGKGTGELFF
TGTGCCAGCAGCTTAACGGCAGGGAAGGGCACCGGGGAGCTGTTTTTT
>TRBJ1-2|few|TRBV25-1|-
CASSGKDRGYGYTF
TGTGCCAGCAGTGGGAAGGACAGAGGATATGGCTACACCTTC
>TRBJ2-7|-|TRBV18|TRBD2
CASSPNGGADEQYF
TGTGCCAGCTCACCAAACGGGGGGGCTGACGAGCAGTACTTC
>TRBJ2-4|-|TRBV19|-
CASSIPGNIQYF
TGTGCCAGTAGTATCCCCGGAAACATTCAGTACTTC
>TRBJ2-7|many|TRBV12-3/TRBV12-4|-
CASSLGQLGYEQYF
TGTGCCAGCAGTTTGGGGCAACTAGGCTACGAGCAGTACTTC
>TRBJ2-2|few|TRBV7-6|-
CASTSPRAVRNTGELFF
TGTGCCAGCACCTCTCCCCGCGCAGTCCGGAACACCGGGGAGCTGTTTTTT
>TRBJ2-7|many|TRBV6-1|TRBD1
CASSIGQGRPYEQYF
TGTGCCAGCAGTATAGGACAGGGGAGGCCTTACGAGCAGTACTTC
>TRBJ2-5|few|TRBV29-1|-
CSVDWQRQTQYF
TGCAGCGTTGATTGGCAGCGGCAGACCCAGTACTTC
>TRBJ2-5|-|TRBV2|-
CASSETVPQYF
TGTGCCAGCAGTGAAACAGTGCCCCAGTACTTC
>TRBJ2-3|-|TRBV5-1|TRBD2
CASRSGGASTDTQYF
TGCGCCAGTAGGTCGGGGGGTGCTAGCACAGATACGCAGTATTTT
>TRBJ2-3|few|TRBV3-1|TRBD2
CASTGLAGDTQYF
TGTGCCAGTACGGGACTAGCGGGAGATACGCAGTATTTT